This T cell receptor (beta chain) comes out of a study of control samples from healthy donors and cancer patients. Germline assignment: CDR1 SGHTA and CDR2 FQGNSA. The CDR3 is 13 amino acids. V was clipped by 5 bases and J by 4 bases, with 11 bases between them. Repertoires were generated with immunoSEQ multiplex PCR, while TCRdb's copy carries only in-frame clones and drops some. The sample has about 120,000 clones, about 93% seen once. This TCR was sampled from a man younger than 40 in good health. Source material: blood. This rearrangement joins TRBV7-2 to TRBJ2-5; D ambiguous. CDR3 region: CASSEVASETQYF. CDR3 sequence (DNA): TGTGCCAGCAGCGAGGTGGCTTCAGAGACCCAGTACTTC.